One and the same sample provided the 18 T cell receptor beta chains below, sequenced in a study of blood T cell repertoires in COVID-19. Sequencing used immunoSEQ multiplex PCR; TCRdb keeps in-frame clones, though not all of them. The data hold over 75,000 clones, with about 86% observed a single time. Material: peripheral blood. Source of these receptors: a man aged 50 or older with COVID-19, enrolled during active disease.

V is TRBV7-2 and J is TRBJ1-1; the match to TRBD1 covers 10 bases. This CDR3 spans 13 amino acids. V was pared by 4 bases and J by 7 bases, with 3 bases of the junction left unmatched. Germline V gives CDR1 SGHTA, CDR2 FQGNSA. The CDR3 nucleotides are TGTGCCAGCAGCTCCGGACAGGGGGTTGAAGCTTTCTTT. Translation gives CASSSGQGVEAFF.

CDR3 in DNA: TGCGCCACAAAAGGACAGGGGTATGGCTACACCTTC. Encoded protein: CATKGQGYGYTF. This chain links TRBV4-3 with TRBJ1-2; 9 positions match TRBD1. Germline V lookup: CDR1 LGHNA, CDR2 YSLEER. Trimming cost V 10 bases and J 5 bases; bases outside gene matches: 5. This CDR3 is built from 12 residues.

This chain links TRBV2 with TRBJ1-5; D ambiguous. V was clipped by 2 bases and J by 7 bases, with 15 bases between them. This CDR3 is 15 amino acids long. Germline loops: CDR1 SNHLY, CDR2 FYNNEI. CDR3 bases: TGTGCCAGCAGTGAAACGGGTCAGTTCGGCCAGCCCCAGCATTTT. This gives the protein CASSETGQFGQPQHF.

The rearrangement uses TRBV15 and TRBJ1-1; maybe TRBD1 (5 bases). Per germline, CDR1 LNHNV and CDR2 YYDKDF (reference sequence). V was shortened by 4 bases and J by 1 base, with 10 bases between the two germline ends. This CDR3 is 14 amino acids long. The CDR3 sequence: CATSTFGQNTEAFF. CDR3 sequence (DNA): TGTGCCACCAGCACTTTCGGACAGAACACTGAAGCTTTCTTT.

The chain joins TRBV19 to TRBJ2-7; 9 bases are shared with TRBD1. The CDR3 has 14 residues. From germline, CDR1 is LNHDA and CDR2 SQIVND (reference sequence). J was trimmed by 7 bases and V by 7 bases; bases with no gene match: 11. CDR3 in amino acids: CASKYRTGADEQYF. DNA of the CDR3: TGTGCCAGTAAATACCGGACAGGGGCGGATGAGCAGTACTTC.

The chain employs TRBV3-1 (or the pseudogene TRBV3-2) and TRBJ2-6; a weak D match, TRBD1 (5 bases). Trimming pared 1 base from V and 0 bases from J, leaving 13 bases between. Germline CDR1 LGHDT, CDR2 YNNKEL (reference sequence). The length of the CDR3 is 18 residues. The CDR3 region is CASSQVRTLVSGANVLTF. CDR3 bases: TGTGCCAGCAGCCAAGTCCGGACACTGGTCTCTGGGGCCAACGTCCTGACTTTC.

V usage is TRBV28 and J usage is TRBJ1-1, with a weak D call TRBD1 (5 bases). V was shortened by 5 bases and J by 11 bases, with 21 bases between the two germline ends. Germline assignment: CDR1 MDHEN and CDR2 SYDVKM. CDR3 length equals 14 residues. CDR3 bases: TGTGCCAGCAGTAAACCGGATCGGGGGTGGGTGGCTTTCTTT. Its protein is CASSKPDRGWVAFF. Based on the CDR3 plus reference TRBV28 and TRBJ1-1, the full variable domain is DVKVTQSSRYLVKRTGEKVFLECVQDMDHENMFWYRQDPGLGLRLIYFSYDVKMKEKGDIPEGYSVSREKKERFSLILESASTNQTSMYLCASSKPDRGWVAFFGQGTRLTVV.

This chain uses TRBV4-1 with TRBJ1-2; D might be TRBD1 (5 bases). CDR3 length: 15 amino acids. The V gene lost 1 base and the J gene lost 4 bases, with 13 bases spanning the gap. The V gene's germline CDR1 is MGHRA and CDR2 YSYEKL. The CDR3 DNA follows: TGCGCCAGCAGCCAAGTTTTGACGGGGGGCTATGGCTACACCTTC. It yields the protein CASSQVLTGGYGYTF.

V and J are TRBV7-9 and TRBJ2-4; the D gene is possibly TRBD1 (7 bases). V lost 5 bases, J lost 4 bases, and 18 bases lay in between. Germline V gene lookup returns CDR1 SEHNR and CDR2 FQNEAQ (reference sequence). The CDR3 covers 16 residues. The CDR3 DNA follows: TGTGCCAGCAGCCGCCTAGGGCAGGGGGGAAAAAACATTCAGTACTTC. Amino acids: CASSRLGQGGKNIQYF. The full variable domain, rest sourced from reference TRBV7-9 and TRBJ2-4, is DTGVSQNPRHKITKRGQNVTFRCDPISEHNRLYWYRQTLGQGPEFLTYFQNEAQLEKSRLLSDRFSAERPKGSFSTLEIQRTEQGDSAMYLCASSRLGQGGKNIQYFGAGTRLSVL.

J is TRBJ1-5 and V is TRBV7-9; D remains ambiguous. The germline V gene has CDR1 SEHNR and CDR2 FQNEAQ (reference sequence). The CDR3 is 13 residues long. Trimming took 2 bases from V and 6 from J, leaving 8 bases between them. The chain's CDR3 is CASSLPSGQPQHF. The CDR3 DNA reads TGTGCCAGCAGCTTACCCTCGGGTCAGCCCCAGCATTTT.

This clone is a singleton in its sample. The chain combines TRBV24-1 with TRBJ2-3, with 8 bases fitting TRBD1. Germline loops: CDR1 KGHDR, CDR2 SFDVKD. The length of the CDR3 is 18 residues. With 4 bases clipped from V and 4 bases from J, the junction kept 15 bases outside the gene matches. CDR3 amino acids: CATSDSDRAMVPPDTQYF. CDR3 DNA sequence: TGTGCCACCAGTGACTCGGACAGGGCGATGGTCCCTCCAGATACGCAGTATTTT.

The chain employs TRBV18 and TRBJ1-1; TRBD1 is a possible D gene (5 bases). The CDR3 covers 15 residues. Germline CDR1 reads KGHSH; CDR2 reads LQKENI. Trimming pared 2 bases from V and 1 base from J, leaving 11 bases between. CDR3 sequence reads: CASSPIQGRNTEAFF. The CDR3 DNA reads TGTGCCAGCTCACCAATCCAGGGTCGGAACACTGAAGCTTTCTTT.

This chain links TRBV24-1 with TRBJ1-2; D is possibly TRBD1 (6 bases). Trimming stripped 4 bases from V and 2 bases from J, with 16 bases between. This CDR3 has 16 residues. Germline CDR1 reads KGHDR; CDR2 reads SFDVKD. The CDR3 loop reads CATSEPGQSDNYGYTF. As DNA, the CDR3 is TGTGCCACCAGTGAGCCTGGACAGAGCGACAACTATGGCTACACCTTC.

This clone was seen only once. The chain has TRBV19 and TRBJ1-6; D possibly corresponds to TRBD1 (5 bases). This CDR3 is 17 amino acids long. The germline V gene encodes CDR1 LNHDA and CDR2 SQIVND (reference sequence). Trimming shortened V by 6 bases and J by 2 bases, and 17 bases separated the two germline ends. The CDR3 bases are TGTGCCAGTAGAGATAGTGGGGCAGCCGCCTATAATTCACCCCTCCACTTT. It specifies CASRDSGAAAYNSPLHF. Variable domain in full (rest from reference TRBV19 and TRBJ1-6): DGGITQSPKYLFRKEGQNVTLSCEQNLNHDAMYWYRQDPGQGLRLIYYSQIVNDFQKGDIAEGYSVSREKKESFPLTVTSAQKNPTAFYLCASRDSGAAAYNSPLHFGNGTRLTVT.

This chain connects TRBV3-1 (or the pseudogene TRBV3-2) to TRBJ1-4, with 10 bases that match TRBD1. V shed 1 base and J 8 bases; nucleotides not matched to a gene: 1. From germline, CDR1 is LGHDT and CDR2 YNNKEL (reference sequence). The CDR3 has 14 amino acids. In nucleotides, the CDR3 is TGTGCCAGCAGCCAAGGGACAGGGGGGGAAAAACTGTTTTTT. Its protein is CASSQGTGGEKLFF.

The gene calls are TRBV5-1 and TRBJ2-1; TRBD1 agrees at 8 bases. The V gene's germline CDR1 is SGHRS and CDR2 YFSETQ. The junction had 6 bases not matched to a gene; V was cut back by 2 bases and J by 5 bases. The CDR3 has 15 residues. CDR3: CASSLPRTGHNEQFF. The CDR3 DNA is TGCGCCAGCAGCTTACCTCGGACAGGGCACAATGAGCAGTTCTTC.

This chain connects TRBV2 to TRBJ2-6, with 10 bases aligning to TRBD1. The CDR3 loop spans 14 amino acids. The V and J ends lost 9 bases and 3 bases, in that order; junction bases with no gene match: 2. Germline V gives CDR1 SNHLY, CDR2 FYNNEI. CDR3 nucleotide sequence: TGTGCCAGTGACAGGGGGCTTGGGGCCAACGTCCTGACTTTC. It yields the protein CASDRGLGANVLTF.

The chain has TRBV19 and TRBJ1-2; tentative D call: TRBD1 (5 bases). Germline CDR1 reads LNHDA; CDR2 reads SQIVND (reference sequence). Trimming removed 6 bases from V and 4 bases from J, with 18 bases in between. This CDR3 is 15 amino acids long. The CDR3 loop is CASSTRQGGFYGYTF. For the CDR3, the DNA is TGTGCCAGTAGCACCCGTCAGGGAGGTTTCTATGGCTACACCTTC.